These T cell receptor beta chains were read from a single sample in a study of CD8+ T cells in alopecia areata. This table comes from immunoSEQ multiplex PCR, and its TCRdb copy is limited to in-frame clones, with some not included. The sample gives about 150,000 clones, around 60% of which show up once; roughly 6.7% is in the top ten. The sample here was CD4+ T cells sorted from blood, taken at week 0. These receptors originate from a human donor with alopecia areata. Each CDR3 is given with its conserved first and last residue. The D gene is left open where the match is weak. The size of a clone is reported for some rows only, either as once, few or many, or as a class for expanded clones.

clone size: few
D gene: TRBD1
J gene: TRBJ1-4
V gene: TRBV28
CDR3 protein: CASSSPGGIGELFF
CDR3 DNA: TGTGCCAGCAGCTCACCAGGGGGCATAGGAGAACTGTTTTTT

clone size: -
D gene: TRBD1
J gene: TRBJ2-5
V gene: TRBV7-9
CDR3 protein: CASSLGGGLETQYF
CDR3 DNA: TGTGCCAGCAGCTTAGGAGGGGGCCTTGAGACCCAGTACTTC

clone size: -
D gene: -
J gene: TRBJ1-1
V gene: TRBV5-1
CDR3 protein: CASSLNSRKTEAFF
CDR3 DNA: TGCGCCAGCAGCTTGAACAGCCGGAAAACTGAAGCTTTCTTT

clone size: few
D gene: -
J gene: TRBJ1-6
V gene: TRBV10-3
CDR3 protein: CAISAEQNSPLHF
CDR3 DNA: TGTGCCATCAGTGCCGAACAGAATTCACCCCTCCACTTT

clone size: -
D gene: TRBD1
J gene: TRBJ2-3
V gene: TRBV30
CDR3 protein: CAWYRGYTDTQYF
CDR3 DNA: TGTGCCTGGTACAGGGGATACACAGATACGCAGTATTTT

clone size: few
D gene: TRBD1
J gene: TRBJ1-2
V gene: TRBV6-1
CDR3 protein: CASSGGQGNGYTF
CDR3 DNA: TGTGCCAGCAGTGGTGGACAGGGGAATGGCTACACCTTC

clone size: few
D gene: -
J gene: TRBJ2-7
V gene: TRBV30
CDR3 protein: CAWSPPGGFEQYF
CDR3 DNA: TGTGCCTGGAGTCCTCCCGGCGGATTCGAGCAGTACTTC

clone size: -
D gene: -
J gene: TRBJ1-4
V gene: TRBV15
CDR3 protein: CATSRDQGLGEKLFF
CDR3 DNA: TGTGCCACCAGCAGAGATCAAGGGTTGGGGGAAAAACTGTTTTTT

clone size: -
D gene: TRBD1
J gene: TRBJ2-7
V gene: TRBV7-9
CDR3 protein: CASSLVGGTGSREQYF
CDR3 DNA: TGTGCCAGCAGCTTAGTAGGGGGGACAGGGAGTCGCGAGCAGTACTTC

clone size: -
D gene: TRBD1
J gene: TRBJ2-7
V gene: TRBV27
CDR3 protein: CASSSGQGIEQYF
CDR3 DNA: TGTGCCAGCAGTTCGGGACAGGGAATTGAGCAGTACTTC

clone size: few
D gene: TRBD1
J gene: TRBJ2-6
V gene: TRBV9
CDR3 protein: CASSPRGQDSGANVLTF
CDR3 DNA: TGTGCCAGCAGTCCCCGAGGACAGGACTCTGGGGCCAACGTCCTGACTTTC

clone size: -
D gene: -
J gene: TRBJ2-1
V gene: TRBV7-3
CDR3 protein: CASSSPGTSYNEQFF
CDR3 DNA: TGTGCCAGCAGCTCACCCGGGACTTCGTACAATGAGCAGTTCTTC

clone size: -
D gene: -
J gene: TRBJ1-2
V gene: TRBV6-5
CDR3 protein: CASSTDRWNYGYTF
CDR3 DNA: TGTGCCAGCAGTACGGACCGTTGGAACTATGGCTACACCTTC

clone size: -
D gene: -
J gene: TRBJ1-6
V gene: TRBV6-5
CDR3 protein: CASSLGGSPLHF
CDR3 DNA: TGTGCCAGCAGTTTGGGGGGTTCACCCCTCCACTTT

clone size: -
D gene: -
J gene: TRBJ1-2
V gene: TRBV27
CDR3 protein: CAIRDRSYGYTF
CDR3 DNA: TGTGCCATCCGTGACAGATCCTATGGCTACACCTTC

clone size: -
D gene: -
J gene: TRBJ1-2
V gene: TRBV29-1
CDR3 protein: CSVGEDYGYTF
CDR3 DNA: TGCAGCGTCGGGGAGGACTATGGCTACACCTTC

clone size: -
D gene: TRBD1
J gene: TRBJ2-3
V gene: TRBV5-4
CDR3 protein: CASSFKGAEADTQYF
CDR3 DNA: TGTGCCAGCAGTTTCAAGGGGGCCGAGGCAGATACGCAGTATTTT

clone size: -
D gene: -
J gene: TRBJ2-1
V gene: TRBV29-1
CDR3 protein: CSLEGGNEQFF
CDR3 DNA: TGCAGTCTTGAGGGGGGAAATGAGCAGTTCTTC

clone size: -
D gene: -
J gene: TRBJ2-5
V gene: TRBV7-7
CDR3 protein: CASSFNGEETQYF
CDR3 DNA: TGTGCTAGCAGCTTTAACGGGGAAGAGACCCAGTACTTC

clone size: once
D gene: TRBD1
J gene: TRBJ1-2
V gene: TRBV5-6
CDR3 protein: CASSDRVLYGYTF
CDR3 DNA: TGTGCCAGCAGCGACAGGGTCCTCTATGGCTACACCTTC

clone size: few
D gene: TRBD1
J gene: TRBJ2-7
V gene: TRBV27
CDR3 protein: CASSPEDRGREQYF
CDR3 DNA: TGTGCCAGCAGTCCTGAGGACAGGGGACGCGAGCAGTACTTC

clone size: -
D gene: -
J gene: TRBJ2-7
V gene: TRBV11-1
CDR3 protein: CASSPPAAYEQYF
CDR3 DNA: TGTGCCAGCAGCCCCCCGGCCGCCTACGAGCAGTACTTC

clone size: few
D gene: TRBD2
J gene: TRBJ2-5
V gene: TRBV29-1
CDR3 protein: CSVERGVGETQYF
CDR3 DNA: TGCAGCGTTGAACGGGGGGTCGGAGAGACCCAGTACTTC

clone size: -
D gene: -
J gene: TRBJ2-7
V gene: TRBV28
CDR3 protein: CASSTTDPAYEQYF
CDR3 DNA: TGTGCCAGCAGTACCACGGACCCGGCCTACGAGCAGTACTTC

clone size: -
D gene: -
J gene: TRBJ1-6
V gene: TRBV4-3
CDR3 protein: CASSHDQDSPLHF
CDR3 DNA: TGCGCCAGCAGCCACGATCAGGATTCACCCCTCCACTTT

clone size: -
D gene: -
J gene: TRBJ1-3
V gene: TRBV5-1
CDR3 protein: CASSSDSGNTIYF
CDR3 DNA: TGCGCCAGCAGCTCGGACAGCGGAAACACCATATATTTT

clone size: few
D gene: -
J gene: TRBJ1-1
V gene: TRBV29-1
CDR3 protein: CSVGRAFF
CDR3 DNA: TGCAGCGTTGGGAGAGCTTTCTTT

clone size: few
D gene: -
J gene: TRBJ2-3
V gene: TRBV7-3
CDR3 protein: CASSFSNTDTQYF
CDR3 DNA: TGTGCCAGCAGCTTCTCAAACACAGATACGCAGTATTTT

clone size: -
D gene: TRBD1
J gene: TRBJ1-6
V gene: TRBV5-4
CDR3 protein: CASSLRQGIVNSPLHF
CDR3 DNA: TGTGCCAGCAGCCTTAGACAGGGTATCGTTAATTCACCCCTCCACTTT

clone size: -
D gene: -
J gene: TRBJ2-1
V gene: TRBV11-2
CDR3 protein: CASSPQATTNEQFF
CDR3 DNA: TGTGCCAGCAGCCCCCAGGCTACCACCAATGAGCAGTTCTTC

clone size: -
D gene: -
J gene: TRBJ2-1
V gene: TRBV5-7
CDR3 protein: CASSLVWGLYNEQFF
CDR3 DNA: TGTGCCAGCAGCTTGGTCTGGGGGTTATACAATGAGCAGTTCTTC

clone size: -
D gene: -
J gene: TRBJ1-5
V gene: TRBV30
CDR3 protein: CAWSPQGSGQPQHF
CDR3 DNA: TGTGCCTGGAGTCCACAGGGTTCGGGACAGCCCCAGCATTTT

clone size: -
D gene: TRBD1
J gene: TRBJ1-2
V gene: TRBV9
CDR3 protein: CASSPRGDSRGGYTF
CDR3 DNA: TGTGCCAGCAGCCCGAGGGGGGACAGCAGGGGTGGCTACACCTTC

clone size: few
D gene: -
J gene: TRBJ1-1
V gene: TRBV5-6
CDR3 protein: CASSFQGWKTEAFF
CDR3 DNA: TGTGCCAGCAGCTTTCAGGGTTGGAAAACTGAAGCTTTCTTT

clone size: -
D gene: -
J gene: TRBJ2-7
V gene: TRBV10-3
CDR3 protein: CATTCEQYF
CDR3 DNA: TGTGCCACCACGTGCGAGCAGTACTTC

clone size: few
D gene: -
J gene: TRBJ2-2
V gene: TRBV19
CDR3 protein: CASPGPYTGELFF
CDR3 DNA: TGTGCCAGCCCTGGACCTTACACCGGGGAGCTGTTTTTT

clone size: -
D gene: -
J gene: TRBJ1-2
V gene: TRBV18
CDR3 protein: CASSPLPGIQSYGYTF
CDR3 DNA: TGTGCCAGCTCACCGCTTCCGGGGATCCAGTCCTATGGCTACACCTTC

clone size: -
D gene: TRBD2
J gene: TRBJ2-5
V gene: TRBV4-2
CDR3 protein: CASSQDPLAGGRETQYF
CDR3 DNA: TGTGCCAGCAGCCAAGATCCCCTAGCGGGGGGGCGAGAGACCCAGTACTTC

clone size: -
D gene: -
J gene: TRBJ2-1
V gene: TRBV7-2
CDR3 protein: CASSLNDNEQFF
CDR3 DNA: TGTGCCAGCAGCTTAAACGACAATGAGCAGTTCTTC

clone size: -
D gene: TRBD2
J gene: TRBJ2-3
V gene: TRBV4-2
CDR3 protein: CASSQELAEPTDTQYF
CDR3 DNA: TGTGCCAGCAGCCAAGAGCTAGCGGAGCCCACAGATACGCAGTATTTT

clone size: few
D gene: -
J gene: TRBJ2-2
V gene: TRBV2
CDR3 protein: CASSPKGAGELFF
CDR3 DNA: TGTGCCAGCAGTCCCAAGGGAGCCGGGGAGCTGTTTTTT

clone size: once
D gene: -
J gene: TRBJ2-5
V gene: TRBV9
CDR3 protein: CASSVQGQETQYF
CDR3 DNA: TGTGCCAGCAGCGTCCAGGGCCAAGAGACCCAGTACTTC

clone size: -
D gene: -
J gene: TRBJ2-2
V gene: TRBV2
CDR3 protein: CASSEGSGSTGELFF
CDR3 DNA: TGTGCCAGCAGTGAAGGATCGGGATCCACCGGGGAGCTGTTTTTT

clone size: few
D gene: TRBD1
J gene: TRBJ1-6
V gene: TRBV5-5
CDR3 protein: CASSLSAGGSSYNSPLHF
CDR3 DNA: TGCGCCAGCAGCCTATCAGCAGGGGGGAGCTCCTATAATTCACCCCTCCACTTT

clone size: -
D gene: -
J gene: TRBJ2-5
V gene: TRBV29-1
CDR3 protein: CSGGGETQYF
CDR3 DNA: TGCAGCGGTGGGGGAGAGACCCAGTACTTC

clone size: -
D gene: -
J gene: TRBJ2-1
V gene: TRBV11-3
CDR3 protein: CASSQGLYDNEQFF
CDR3 DNA: TGTGCCAGCAGTCAAGGACTCTATGACAATGAGCAGTTCTTC

clone size: -
D gene: -
J gene: TRBJ2-6
V gene: TRBV5-1
CDR3 protein: CASSFGGSGANVLTF
CDR3 DNA: TGCGCCAGCAGCTTTGGGGGCTCTGGGGCCAACGTCCTGACTTTC

clone size: -
D gene: -
J gene: TRBJ2-7
V gene: TRBV29-1
CDR3 protein: CSVEQSSYEQYF
CDR3 DNA: TGCAGCGTTGAACAAAGCTCCTACGAGCAGTACTTC